One sample yielded the 9 T cell receptor beta chains listed below, sequenced in a study of blood T cells in healthy people across ages (dated by TCRdb to about 2015). The method was 5' RACE. The sample was run on an Illumina HiSeq 2500. A second PCR of roughly 6 to 12 cycles was run with a J-beta primer mix and a sample-barcoded 5' primer. TCRdb's own reprocessing of the public reads used fastp at Q25 and MiXCR and kept productive beta chains. Merged by CDR3 protein, the rows form single entries marked with the most common genes and DNA. The sample table holds approximately 730,000 distinct CDR3 sequences, of which approximately 43% were seen once. The ten largest account for less than 25% of the sample. The sample consisted of blood. The receptors originated from a woman aged 55 to 70 in good health.

The chain combines TRBV7-8 with TRBJ2-1; 11 nucleotides line up with TRBD1. The CDR3 is 15 residues long. Trimming at V came to 4 bases and at J to 6 bases, leaving 5 bases not matched to a gene. Germline V gives CDR1 SGHVS, CDR2 FQNEAQ. Here the CDR3 reads CASSSGQGGFNEQFF. CDR3 nucleotide sequence: TGTGCCAGCAGCTCGGGACAGGGGGGTTTCAATGAGCAGTTCTTC.

Comment on this clonotype: One end of the junction is discordant with germline, which a read error may explain. CDR3: CASSESGDRNYGCTF. CDR3 nucleotides: TGTGCCAGCAGTGAATCGGGGGACAGAAACTATGGCTGCACCTTC. The rearrangement links TRBV25-1 to TRBJ1-2; 7 bases are shared with TRBD1. CDR1 MGHDK and CDR2 SYGVNS come from the germline V gene. The CDR3 loop spans 15 amino acids.

As regards this clonotype: Mismatch with germline at one junction end may stem from a read error. V usage is TRBV4-3 and J usage is TRBJ2-1; 7 positions match TRBD2. CDR1 is LGHNA and CDR2 is YSLEER in the germline V gene. CDR3 length: 16 residues. Here the CDR3 reads CASSQEAGANYNERFF. CDR3 DNA sequence: TGCGCCAGCAGCCAAGAGGCGGGAGCTAATTACAATGAGCGGTTCTTC.

This chain uses TRBV6-1 with TRBJ2-5; 10 bases are a match to TRBD2. The germline gives CDR1 MNHNS, CDR2 SASEGT. The junction had 8 bases not matched to a gene; V was cut back by 10 bases and J by 0 bases. This CDR3 is 15 amino acids long. CDR3 protein: CATREGLADQETQYF. The CDR3 DNA reads TGTGCCACGCGTGAAGGACTAGCGGACCAAGAGACCCAGTACTTC.

The chain joins TRBV4-1 to TRBJ2-7; D not resolved. CDR3 size: 14 residues. Per the germline V gene, CDR1 is MGHRA and CDR2 is YSYEKL. Trimming stripped 1 base from V and 3 bases from J, with 10 bases between. CDR3 sequence (DNA): TGCGCCAGCAGCCAAGTGCCTGGCCTCTACGAGCAGTACTTC. This sequence encodes CASSQVPGLYEQYF.

This clonotype turned up a few times. The V and J genes are TRBV7-9 and TRBJ2-7; tentatively, D is TRBD1 or TRBD2 (5 bases each). V shed 5 bases and J shed 4 bases, with 18 bases lying between them. CDR3 size: 15 residues. CDR1 and CDR2 from the germline V gene are SEHNR and FQNEAQ (reference sequence). The CDR3 sequence: CASSSDNRGVYEQYF. The CDR3 nucleotides are TGTGCCAGCAGCAGCGACAACCGAGGGGTTTACGAGCAGTACTTC. The full variable domain, its missing parts supplied by reference TRBV7-9 and TRBJ2-7, is DTGVSQNPRHKITKRGQNVTFRCDPISEHNRLYWYRQTLGQGPEFLTYFQNEAQLEKSRLLSDRFSAERPKGSFSTLEIQRTEQGDSAMYLCASSSDNRGVYEQYFGPGTRLTVT.

CDR3 coding DNA: TGTGCCAGCAGTCTTAAGCGGGCCTCGTACAATGAGCAGTTCTTC. Its protein is CASSLKRASYNEQFF. The chain links TRBV2 to TRBJ2-1; D is perhaps TRBD2 (6 bases). Trimming pared 5 bases from V and 4 bases from J, leaving 15 bases between. The CDR3 is 15 residues long. Germline CDR1 SNHLY, CDR2 FYNNEI.

This clonotype showed up just a few times. The CDR3 spells CASSGGLALSYEQYF. CDR3 nucleotides: TGTGCCAGCAGCGGGGGACTAGCCCTCTCCTACGAGCAGTACTTC. This chain connects TRBV9 to TRBJ2-7, with TRBD2 matching over 9 bases. CDR3 length: 15 amino acids. Germline assignment: CDR1 SGDLS and CDR2 YYNGEE. J gave up 0 bases and V 3 bases, and 4 bases lay outside the gene matches.

J is TRBJ2-1 and V is TRBV11-2; D is possibly TRBD1 or TRBD2 (5 bases each). Trimming pared 3 bases from V and 2 bases from J, leaving 14 bases between. This CDR3 spans 16 amino acids. Germline V gene sequence: CDR1 SGHAT, CDR2 FQNNGV. CDR3 bases: TGTGCCAGCAGCTTTGAAGGGGATAGCGCCTACAATGAGCAGTTCTTC. Protein: CASSFEGDSAYNEQFF.